These 13 T cell receptor beta chains came from one sample sequenced in a study of early T cells in non-severe SARS-CoV-2 infection. TCRdb passed the 5' RACE reads through MiXCR, listing each CDR3 protein once. The table shows 95,000 to 100,000 distinct CDR3 sequences, with 13% occurring only once. The specimen sequenced was whole blood. The receptor source for this set is an adult who was a healthcare worker with PCR-confirmed SARS-CoV-2 infection or an uninfected control (not recorded which).

This chain joins TRBV19 and TRBJ2-3; the match to TRBD1 covers 7 bases. The CDR3 consists of 15 residues. The trim removed 2 bases at V and 4 bases at J, leaving 6 bases unmatched. Germline V gene lookup returns CDR1 LNHDA and CDR2 SQIVND (reference sequence). CDR3 region: CASSIIEGGADTQYF. In nucleotides, the CDR3 is TGTGCCAGTAGTATAATCGAAGGGGGCGCAGATACGCAGTATTTT.

Details on this clonotype: One end of the junction does not line up with germline, which may come from a read error. V gene TRBV2 combines with J gene TRBJ2-7; 8 positions agree with TRBD1. The CDR3 has 14 residues. Germline CDR1 reads SNHLY; CDR2 reads FYNNEI. The CDR3 sequence: CASSERTGSFEQYF. CDR3 DNA sequence: TGTGCCAGCAGTGAGAGGACAGGGTCCTTCGAGCAGTACTTC.

This clonotype was found a few times. The V call is TRBV10-1, the J call TRBJ2-1; 12 nucleotides agree with TRBD1. V was clipped by 3 bases and J by 8 bases; unmatched bases: 5. Looked up from germline, CDR1 is WNHNN and CDR2 is SYGVQD (reference sequence). The length of the CDR3 is 15 residues. CDR3 DNA: TGCGCCAGCAGTGACTCCGGGACAGGGGGCGATGAGCAGTTCTTC. Translation: CASSDSGTGGDEQFF.

The chain joins TRBV29-1 to TRBJ2-1; D might be TRBD2 (6 bases). The ends were cut back, 6 bases at V and 5 bases at J, with 17 bases in the middle. Germline CDR1 and CDR2: SQVTM and ANQGSEA. The CDR3 loop spans 14 amino acids. The CDR3 sequence is CSVYRDLNNNEQFF. The CDR3 DNA follows: TGCAGCGTCTATCGGGACTTAAACAACAATGAGCAGTTCTTC.

The rearrangement links TRBV6-2 or TRBV6-3 to TRBJ1-2; D is unresolved. The germline V and J ends were trimmed by 8 bases and 6 bases, with 10 bases remaining between them. Germline values: CDR1 MNHEY, CDR2 SVGEGT. This CDR3 is built from 11 residues. For the CDR3, the DNA is TGTGCCAGCGGACGATTCAATGGCTACACCTTC. This gives the protein CASGRFNGYTF.

About this clonotype itself: It may be a read error: a sequence one base away is much more abundant. The chain employs TRBV18 and TRBJ2-5, with 7 nucleotides matching TRBD1. There are 13 residues in the CDR3. With V trimmed by 3 bases and J by 4 bases, 2 bases remained unmatched. The germline CDR1 and CDR2 sequences are KGHSH and LQKENI. CDR3 amino acids: CASSPGTVETQYF. The CDR3 DNA reads as TGTGCCAGCTCACCGGGGACAGTAGAGACCCAGTACTTC.

This clonotype was found once. The V and J genes are TRBV5-1 and TRBJ2-3; 7 positions match TRBD1. The germline gives CDR1 SGHRS, CDR2 YFSETQ. V was pared by 6 bases and J by 2 bases, with 9 bases of the junction left unmatched. The CDR3 runs to 15 residues. The chain's CDR3 is CASKRTGLITDTQYF. In DNA, the CDR3 is TGCGCCAGCAAGAGGACAGGCCTCATCACAGATACGCAGTATTTT.

The rearrangement joins TRBV4-1 to TRBJ2-5, with 7 bases lining up with TRBD1. Germline V gene lookup returns CDR1 MGHRA and CDR2 YSYEKL. The ends lost 0 bases at V and 0 bases at J; junction bases unmatched: 1. The CDR3 sequence is 15 residues long. The CDR3 reads CASSQETGYQETQYF. CDR3 bases: TGCGCCAGCAGCCAAGAGACAGGGTACCAAGAGACCCAGTACTTC.

This clonotype occurred a few times. The chain uses TRBV7-2 and TRBJ2-5, with D possibly being TRBD1 (7 bases). Trimming shortened V by 5 bases and J by 1 base, and 20 bases separated the two germline ends. Germline assignment: CDR1 SGHTA and CDR2 FQGNSA. The CDR3 covers 17 residues. This CDR3 is CASSPYAGQLIQETQYF. In DNA, the CDR3 is TGTGCCAGCAGCCCATACGCGGGACAGCTAATCCAAGAGACCCAGTACTTC.

This clonotype was observed at least ten times. V usage is TRBV29-1 and J usage is TRBJ2-1, with a possible D match to TRBD1 (5 bases). CDR3 length equals 14 residues. Trimming shortened V by 6 bases and J by 6 bases, and 18 bases separated the two germline ends. Germline V gene lookup returns CDR1 SQVTM and CDR2 ANQGSEA. The CDR3 region is CSVRQSLSSNEQFF. CDR3 sequence (DNA): TGCAGCGTCCGACAGTCCCTTTCAAGCAATGAGCAGTTCTTC.

This clonotype was counted a single time. One end of the junction is discordant with germline, which a read error may explain. The V call is TRBV28, the J call TRBJ1-2, with D unclear. The CDR3 covers 12 residues. CDR1 and CDR2 (germline): MDHEN, SYDVKM. The CDR3 region has the DNA TGTGCCAGCACCGGGTTAAACTATGGCCACACCTTC. It translates to CASTGLNYGHTF.

This clonotype was counted many times. The chain uses TRBV6-6 and TRBJ2-7, with 9 nucleotides matching TRBD2. The CDR3 is 15 residues long. Germline V gene data show CDR1 as MNHNY and CDR2 as SVGAGI (reference sequence). V was clipped by 0 bases and J by 2 bases; unmatched bases: 2. For the CDR3, the DNA is TGTGCCAGCAGTTACTCAGCGGGGGGCGCCTACGAGCAGTACTTC. It is translated as CASSYSAGGAYEQYF.

This clonotype was detected ten times or more. The chain employs TRBV12-3 or TRBV12-4 and TRBJ1-2; D unclear. V was cut by 3 bases and J by 5 bases, with 10 bases left in between. CDR3 length equals 13 residues. The CDR3 loop is CASSFSSAYGYTF. CDR3 coding DNA: TGTGCCAGCAGTTTCTCTTCCGCGTATGGCTACACCTTC.